This TCR beta chain is from a study of shared clonotypes between healthy human individuals. Points from the study as a whole: A small donor pool kept down the genetic and exposure-history diversity that was represented. Naive subsets generally exceeded memory subsets in estimated richness. Inspection by rarefaction showed sorted-subset sequencing to be incomplete despite large depth.

The sample holds one count of this clone. Its target is unknown. CDR1 MDHEN and CDR2 SYDVKM come from the germline V gene. The V gene lost 2 bases and the J gene lost 1 base, with 9 bases spanning the gap. CDR3 length: 15 residues. Splitting of each subset's genomic DNA was done evenly across several immunoSEQ plates. The repertoire was sequenced with immunoSEQ multiplex PCR; TCRdb's copy has only in-frame clones and lacks some. The sample comprises fewer than 1.4 million clones, around 78% of which are singletons, and roughly 0.55% rests with the top ten. Sequenced material: memory CD4+ T cells from PBMCs. Subset indicated: CD45RA-negative fraction. The source is a man aged 18 to 30 in good health. Some clones in this sample may be carry-over from other donors' samples. The chain links TRBV28 to TRBJ1-5; no reliable D call. The CDR3 protein is CASSLVGGSNQPQHF. The DNA for the CDR3 is TGTGCCAGCAGTTTAGTTGGTGGCAGCAATCAGCCCCAGCATTTT.